Following are 3 T cell receptor beta chains from one sample sequenced in a study of regulatory T cells in long-lasting Graves disease. To make TCR beta libraries, researchers used iRepertoire HTBI primers and Arm-PCR of CDR3 regions. MiXCR was run by TCRdb on the multiplex PCR reads, yielding one entry per CDR3 protein. The sample carries roughly 260,000 distinct CDR3 sequences, around 19% recorded once. Noted time point: newly diagnosed GD, antithyroid drugs for less than 3 months. RNA isolated from PBMCs was used to make the TCR library. The same data also went into a second study, on T cells in Graves' hyperthyroidism and ophthalmopathy.

The source material was peripheral blood mononuclear cells (PBMCs), sampled at new diagnosis, from a patient treated with antithyroid drugs. The receptors were gathered from a woman in her 30s with Graves disease.

This clonotype was seen a single time. The chain links TRBV3-1 to TRBJ1-2; D possibly corresponds to TRBD1 (5 bases). The CDR3 length is 16 residues. V lost 2 bases and J lost 1, with 14 bases in between. CDR1 and CDR2 (germline): LGHDT, YNNKEL (reference sequence). The CDR3 spells CASSQRTGTYNYGYTF. The CDR3 DNA reads as TGTGCCAGCAGCCAAAGAACCGGGACGTATAACTATGGCTACACCTTC.

This clonotype was detected only a few times. CDR3 loop: CASSMGTGELFF. CDR3 DNA sequence: TGTGCCAGCAGTATGGGTACCGGGGAGCTGTTTTTT. The chain uses TRBV2 and TRBJ2-2, with D hard to call. This CDR3 has 12 residues. V lost 5 bases and J 5 bases, leaving 6 bases between the germline ends. Per germline, CDR1 SNHLY and CDR2 FYNNEI. Filled out from reference TRBV2 and TRBJ2-2, the complete variable domain reads EPEVTQTPSHQVTQMGQEVILRCVPISNHLYFYWYRQILGQKVEFLVSFYNNEISEKSEIFDDQFSVERPDGSNFTLKIRSTKLEDSAMYFCASSMGTGELFFGEGSRLTVL.

This clonotype was seen at least ten times. The gene calls are TRBV6-5 and TRBJ1-3; D gene uncertain. V shed 2 bases and J shed 0 bases, with 17 bases lying between them. In germline, CDR1 is MNHEY, CDR2 SVGAGI. The CDR3 consists of 18 residues. CDR3 protein: CASSYPRPTTFSGNTIYF. CDR3 bases: TGTGCCAGCAGTTACCCCAGGCCTACAACTTTCTCTGGAAACACCATATATTTT.